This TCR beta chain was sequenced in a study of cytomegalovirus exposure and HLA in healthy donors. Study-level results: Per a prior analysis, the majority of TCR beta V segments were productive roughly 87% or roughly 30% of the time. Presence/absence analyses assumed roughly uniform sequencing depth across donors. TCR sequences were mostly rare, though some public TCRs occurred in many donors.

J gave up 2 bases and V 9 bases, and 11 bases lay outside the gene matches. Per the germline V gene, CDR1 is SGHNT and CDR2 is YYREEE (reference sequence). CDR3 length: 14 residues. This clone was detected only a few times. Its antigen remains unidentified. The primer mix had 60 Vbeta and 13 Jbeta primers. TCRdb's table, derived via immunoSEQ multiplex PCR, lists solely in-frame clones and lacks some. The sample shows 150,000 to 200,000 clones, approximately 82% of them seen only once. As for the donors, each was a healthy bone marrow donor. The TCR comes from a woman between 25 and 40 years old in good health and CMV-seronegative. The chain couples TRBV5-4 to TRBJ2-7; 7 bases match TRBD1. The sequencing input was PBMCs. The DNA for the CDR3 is TGTGCCAACTCGGACAGGTTAGCACCCTACGAGCAGTACTTC. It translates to CANSDRLAPYEQYF.